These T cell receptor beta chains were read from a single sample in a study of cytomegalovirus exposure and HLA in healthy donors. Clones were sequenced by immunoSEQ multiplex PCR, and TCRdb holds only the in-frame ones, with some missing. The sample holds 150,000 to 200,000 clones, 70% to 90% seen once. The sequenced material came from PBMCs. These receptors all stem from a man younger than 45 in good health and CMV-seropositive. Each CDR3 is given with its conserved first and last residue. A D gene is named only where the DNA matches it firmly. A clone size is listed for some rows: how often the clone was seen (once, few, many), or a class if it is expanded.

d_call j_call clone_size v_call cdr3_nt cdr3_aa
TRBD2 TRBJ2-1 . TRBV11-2 TGTGCCAGCAGCTTAGATCGGGCCACTAGCGGAAGACGGAACAATGAGCAGTTCTTC CASSLDRATSGRRNNEQFF
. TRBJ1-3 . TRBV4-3 TGCGCCAGCAGCCAAGGGAGGACGCCCGGAAACACCATATATTTT CASSQGRTPGNTIYF
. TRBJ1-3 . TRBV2 TGTGCCAGCAGTCCGATTGGTCCTCAGTATTTT CASSPIGPQYF
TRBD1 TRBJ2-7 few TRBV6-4 TGTGCCAGCAGTGAAGCACAGGGGATCGGGTACGAGCAGTACTTC CASSEAQGIGYEQYF
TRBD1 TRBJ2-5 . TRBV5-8 TGTGCCAGCAGCTTACAGGGGGCTGAGACCCAGTACTTC CASSLQGAETQYF
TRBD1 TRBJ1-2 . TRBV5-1 TGCGCCAGCAGCCAAGGGACAGGGGTTGGCTACACCTTC CASSQGTGVGYTF
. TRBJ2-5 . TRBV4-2 TGTGCCAGCAGCCAACGTCTATTTCAAGAGACCCAGTACTTC CASSQRLFQETQYF
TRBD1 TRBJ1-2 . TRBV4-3 TGCGCCAGCAGCCAAGGGGACAGGGGAGACTATGGCTACACCTTC CASSQGDRGDYGYTF
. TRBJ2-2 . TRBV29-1 TGCAGCGTTGAAGTTCGGAACACCGGGGAGCTGTTTTTT CSVEVRNTGELFF
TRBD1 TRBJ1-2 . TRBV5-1 TGCGCCAGCAGCCGAAACTTACGGGACAGGGGGCGCATGGATCCTGGCTACACCTTC CASSRNLRDRGRMDPGYTF
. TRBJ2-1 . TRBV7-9 TGTGCCAGCAGCTTTAGTCCGAGTGAGCAGTTCTTC CASSFSPSEQFF
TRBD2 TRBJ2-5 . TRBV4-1 TGCGCCAGCAGCCAAGTCGGATGGGGGAGGGCCGGCGAGACCCAGTACTTC CASSQVGWGRAGETQYF
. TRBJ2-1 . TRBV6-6 TGTGCCAGCAGTCTACCCCCGGCAGGGCGTGAGCAGTTCTTC CASSLPPAGREQFF
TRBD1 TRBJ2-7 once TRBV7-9 TGTTCCAGCAGCCTGACAGGGGACGAGCAGTACTTC CSSSLTGDEQYF
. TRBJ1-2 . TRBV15 TGTGCCACCAGCAGGACCAGGGCAAACTATGGCTACACCTTC CATSRTRANYGYTF
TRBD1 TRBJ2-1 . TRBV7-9 TGTGCCAGCAGCCACCGGGACAGGGCGTACAATGAGCAGTTCTTC CASSHRDRAYNEQFF
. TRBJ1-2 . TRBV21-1 TGTGCCAGCAGCCCTATCCCACAGGGAGGGAGTCTTTGGTGCTACACCTTC CASSPIPQGGSLWCYTF